This T cell receptor (beta chain) was recorded in a study of T cells expressing NK-cell markers. Whole-study context: According to the study, TCR beta repertoires originated from sorted CD3+CD56+NKG2C+, CD3+CD56+NKG2C- and CD3+CD56-NKG2C+ T cells. Findings and limits, study-wide: Several of the donors also had these clonotypes leading their CD3+CD56-NKG2C+ fraction.

CDR3 length: 13 amino acids. Generation of TCR beta cDNA was performed by 5'RACE template switching incorporating UMIs. Using the 5' RACE reads, TCRdb records one entry per CDR3 protein without DNA. This sample's table has about 460,000 distinct CDR3 sequences. Concerning this clonotype itself: Its target is not known.

The specimen sequenced was blood T cells: a sorted CD56 or NKG2C T cell subset, CD4+ or CD8+ T cells, or bulk PBMC T cells (not recorded which). This rearrangement joins TRBV12-3 or TRBV12-4 to TRBJ2-7; lacking DNA, the TRBD1 call made by TCRdb goes unchecked. The receptor was derived from a woman in her 50s in good health. This chain's CDR3 is CASRFWIQGEQYF.